Listed below are T cell receptor beta chains from one sample, sequenced in a study of siplizumab effects on memory and regulatory T cells. Clones were sequenced by immunoSEQ multiplex PCR, and TCRdb holds only the in-frame ones, with some missing. The repertoire holds around 7,000 clones, 65% to 70% seen once, with 48% in the top ten. Sequencing input: effector memory CD8+ T cells sorted from blood. These receptor sequences come from a human donor in good health. Each CDR3 is given with its conserved first and last residue. D genes are given only for firm matches. Part of the rows lack a size; the others show once, few, many or a class for expanded clones.

D: TRBD2
size: -
length: 15
V: TRBV5-1
J: TRBJ2-7
DNA: TGCGCCAGCAGCACCGGGGCTAGCGGGAGCTACGAGCAGTACTTC
CDR3: CASSTGASGSYEQYF

D: -
size: -
length: 13
V: TRBV5-1
J: TRBJ1-2
DNA: TGCGCCAGCAACGACGGGGGACGGGATGGCTACACCTTC
CDR3: CASNDGGRDGYTF

D: TRBD1
size: -
length: 15
V: TRBV30
J: TRBJ2-3
DNA: TGTGCCTGGTCGGACAGGGGTGGATTCACAGATACGCAGTATTTT
CDR3: CAWSDRGGFTDTQYF

D: TRBD2
size: few
length: 15
V: TRBV29-1
J: TRBJ2-5
DNA: TGCAGCGTATCTAGCGGGAGGGCGCATCGGGAGACCCAGTACTTC
CDR3: CSVSSGRAHRETQYF

D: TRBD2
size: -
length: 14
V: TRBV10-3
J: TRBJ2-1
DNA: TGTGCCATCAGTTTGACTAGCGGGAGTGAAGAGCAGTTCTTC
CDR3: CAISLTSGSEEQFF

D: -
size: -
length: 14
V: TRBV7-2
J: TRBJ2-3
DNA: TGTGCCAGCAGCTCAACCCTCGGGACAGATACGCAGTATTTT
CDR3: CASSSTLGTDTQYF

D: -
size: -
length: 15
V: TRBV10-3
J: TRBJ2-1
DNA: TGTGCCATCAGACTCTTTAACGGGGGTCGCGATGAGCAGTTCTTC
CDR3: CAIRLFNGGRDEQFF

D: TRBD1
size: -
length: 15
V: TRBV23-1
J: TRBJ1-2
DNA: TGCGCCAGCAGTCCCCGACAGGGGGCTAACTATGGCTACACCTTC
CDR3: CASSPRQGANYGYTF

D: TRBD1
size: -
length: 14
V: TRBV7-9
J: TRBJ2-5
DNA: TGTGCCAGCAGCTACAGGGGAGCAAGGGAGACCCAGTACTTC
CDR3: CASSYRGARETQYF

D: -
size: -
length: 16
V: TRBV5-6
J: TRBJ2-2
DNA: TGTGCCAGCAGCTTGTCAACGGGGATCTACACCGGGGAGCTGTTTTTT
CDR3: CASSLSTGIYTGELFF

D: -
size: -
length: 14
V: TRBV6-6
J: TRBJ1-1
DNA: TGTGCCAGCAGTTACTCGGGGGAGGGGACTGAAGCTTTCTTT
CDR3: CASSYSGEGTEAFF

D: TRBD2
size: -
length: 15
V: TRBV6-4
J: TRBJ2-1
DNA: TGTGCCAGCAGTGACAGAGCGGGGGGTTACAATGAGCAGTTCTTC
CDR3: CASSDRAGGYNEQFF

D: TRBD1
size: -
length: 16
V: TRBV7-3
J: TRBJ2-1
DNA: TGTGCCAGCAGCTCCTTAGGACAGGGTACGGGCAATGAGCAGTTCTTC
CDR3: CASSSLGQGTGNEQFF

D: TRBD1
size: -
length: 14
V: TRBV6-4
J: TRBJ1-2
DNA: TGTGCCAGCAGTGAAACCGAGACAGGGTTTGGCTACACCTTC
CDR3: CASSETETGFGYTF

D: TRBD2
size: -
length: 16
V: TRBV6-4
J: TRBJ2-3
DNA: TGTGCCAGCAGTTCAAGACTAGCGGGAGGGACAGATACGCAGTATTTT
CDR3: CASSSRLAGGTDTQYF

D: TRBD2
size: -
length: 14
V: TRBV6-1
J: TRBJ2-7
DNA: TGTGCCAGCGGGCTAGCGGGAGTAAGTTACGAGCAGTACTTC
CDR3: CASGLAGVSYEQYF

D: -
size: -
length: 11
V: TRBV2
J: TRBJ2-1
DNA: TGTGCCAGCAACGAGTACAATGAGCAGTTCTTC
CDR3: CASNEYNEQFF

D: -
size: few
length: 15
V: TRBV9
J: TRBJ2-6
DNA: TGTGCCAGCAGCGTCGCCTTGTCTGGGGCCAACGTCCTGACTTTC
CDR3: CASSVALSGANVLTF

D: TRBD2
size: -
length: 15
V: TRBV6-1
J: TRBJ2-1
DNA: TGTGCCAGCAGTGACCCACTAGCGGGAGTAGCTGAGCAGTTCTTC
CDR3: CASSDPLAGVAEQFF

D: -
size: -
length: 15
V: TRBV6-5
J: TRBJ2-3
DNA: TGTGCCAGCAGGACCAGGTTCGGAGCCACAGATACGCAGTATTTT
CDR3: CASRTRFGATDTQYF

D: TRBD2
size: -
length: 15
V: TRBV19
J: TRBJ2-1
DNA: TGTGCCAGTAGTATAGGTCTAGCGGGAGGCAATGAGCAGTTCTTC
CDR3: CASSIGLAGGNEQFF

D: -
size: -
length: 17
V: TRBV28
J: TRBJ1-2
DNA: TGTGCCAGCAGTACGACAGCGCAACCGACCTTTGACTATGGCTACACCTTC
CDR3: CASSTTAQPTFDYGYTF

D: TRBD1
size: -
length: 18
V: TRBV10-3
J: TRBJ2-1
DNA: TGTGCCATCAGTGACCCAACTCGACAGGGGGCTTTAGGCAATGAGCAGTTCTTC
CDR3: CAISDPTRQGALGNEQFF

D: TRBD2
size: -
length: 16
V: TRBV15
J: TRBJ2-7
DNA: TGTGCCACCAGCAGAGAGCCTGCGGGAGAAGTCTACGAGCAGTACTTC
CDR3: CATSREPAGEVYEQYF

D: -
size: -
length: 13
V: TRBV11-2
J: TRBJ2-4
DNA: TGTGCCAGCAGCTTAGTCCGGGACACCCGAAAGTACTTC
CDR3: CASSLVRDTRKYF

D: -
size: few
length: 16
V: TRBV6-4
J: TRBJ2-6
DNA: TGTGCCAGCAGTGACTCGGACAGCTCTGGGGCCAACGTCCTGACTTTC
CDR3: CASSDSDSSGANVLTF

D: -
size: -
length: 12
V: TRBV27
J: TRBJ2-7
DNA: TGTGCCAGCAAGCAAACAGACCTGGGGGGTTCCTTC
CDR3: CASKQTDLGGSF

D: TRBD1
size: -
length: 14
V: TRBV30
J: TRBJ2-2
DNA: TGTGCCCACGGGACAGGGGCTGAGACCGGGGAGCTGTTTTTT
CDR3: CAHGTGAETGELFF

D: -
size: -
length: 15
V: TRBV28
J: TRBJ2-3
DNA: TGTGCCAGCAGTTCCCGCGCAGTTTACACAGATACGCAGTATTTT
CDR3: CASSSRAVYTDTQYF

D: -
size: -
length: 14
V: TRBV14
J: TRBJ1-1
DNA: TGTGCCAGCAGCCTTGGCGGGGCCGGCACTGAAGCTTTCTTT
CDR3: CASSLGGAGTEAFF

D: -
size: -
length: 16
V: TRBV7-9
J: TRBJ2-3
DNA: TGTGCCAGCAGCCCCCCGGGAGAAATGGGCACAGATACGCAGTATTTT
CDR3: CASSPPGEMGTDTQYF

D: TRBD2
size: -
length: 16
V: TRBV6-1
J: TRBJ2-7
DNA: TGTGCCAGCAGTGAAGGGACTAGCGGTTTCTCCTACGAGCAGTACTTC
CDR3: CASSEGTSGFSYEQYF

D: -
size: -
length: 15
V: TRBV2
J: TRBJ2-2
DNA: TGTGCCAGCAGTGAACCGACAGAGAACACCGGGGAGCTGTTTTTT
CDR3: CASSEPTENTGELFF

D: TRBD1
size: -
length: 16
V: TRBV6-6
J: TRBJ1-5
DNA: TGTGCCAGCAGTTTTACAAGGCAGGGGGGGTTTCAGCCCCAGCATTTT
CDR3: CASSFTRQGGFQPQHF

D: -
size: -
length: 12
V: TRBV7-9
J: TRBJ2-7
DNA: TGTGCCAGCAGCTCCCTATCCTACGAGCAGTACTTC
CDR3: CASSSLSYEQYF

D: -
size: -
length: 18
V: TRBV9
J: TRBJ1-6
DNA: TGTGCCAGCAGTGCCCAGGCGGGCACCAGCTCCTATAATTCACCCCTCCACTTT
CDR3: CASSAQAGTSSYNSPLHF

D: -
size: -
length: 13
V: TRBV4-1
J: TRBJ1-1
DNA: TGCGCCAGCAGCCAAGGGGCATTAACTGAAGCTTTCTTT
CDR3: CASSQGALTEAFF

D: TRBD2
size: -
length: 15
V: TRBV7-6
J: TRBJ2-2
DNA: TGTGCCAGCAGCTTAGGCGGGGGGAACACCGGGGAGCTGTTTTTT
CDR3: CASSLGGGNTGELFF

D: -
size: -
length: 11
V: TRBV28
J: TRBJ2-5
DNA: TGTGCCAGCATAGCCGGAGAGACCCAGTACTTC
CDR3: CASIAGETQYF

D: -
size: once
length: 13
V: TRBV5-4
J: TRBJ2-5
DNA: TGTGCCAGCAGCGCGAGCGGCCAAGAGACCCAGTACTTC
CDR3: CASSASGQETQYF

D: TRBD1
size: -
length: 16
V: TRBV30
J: TRBJ2-6
DNA: TGTGCCTGCGAGAGACAGGGGATCTCTGGGGCCAACGTCCTGACTTTC
CDR3: CACERQGISGANVLTF

D: -
size: medium-sized
length: 14
V: TRBV7-3
J: TRBJ2-7
DNA: TGTGCCAGCAGCTTACAGGGGAGAGGCGACGAGCAGTACTTC
CDR3: CASSLQGRGDEQYF

D: -
size: -
length: 14
V: TRBV4-1
J: TRBJ2-7
DNA: TGCGCCAGCAGCCAAGAGGGGTCTCCCTACGAGCAGTACTTC
CDR3: CASSQEGSPYEQYF

D: -
size: -
length: 13
V: TRBV7-2
J: TRBJ2-2
DNA: TGTGCCAGCAGCTTAGAGTGGACCGGGGAGCTGTTTTTT
CDR3: CASSLEWTGELFF

D: -
size: -
length: 21
V: TRBV5-1
J: TRBJ2-1
DNA: TGCGCCAGCAGCTGGGGGTCACAGGGTATTTTCAGAATTAGAGGAGAGGATGAGCAGTTCTTC
CDR3: CASSWGSQGIFRIRGEDEQFF

D: TRBD1
size: -
length: 15
V: TRBV6-1
J: TRBJ2-2
DNA: TGTGCCAGCAGCCCGGGACAGGCAAACACCGGGGAGCTGTTTTTT
CDR3: CASSPGQANTGELFF

D: TRBD2
size: -
length: 15
V: TRBV7-6
J: TRBJ2-1
DNA: TGTGCCAGCAGCTACGGAGCTAGCGGCCGGGCGGCTCAGTTCTTC
CDR3: CASSYGASGRAAQFF

D: TRBD2
size: -
length: 16
V: TRBV4-1
J: TRBJ2-3
DNA: TGCGCCAGCAGCGCGACCTTAGCGGGAGGCACAGATACGCAGTATTTT
CDR3: CASSATLAGGTDTQYF

D: -
size: -
length: 14
V: TRBV19
J: TRBJ2-2
DNA: TGTGCCAGTAGGGGTGGGATAGCCACCGGGGAGCTGTTTTTT
CDR3: CASRGGIATGELFF